What follows are 30 T cell receptor beta chains derived from one specimen sequenced in a study of blood T cell repertoires in COVID-19. Sequencing used immunoSEQ multiplex PCR; TCRdb keeps in-frame clones, though not all of them. The sample holds fewer than 200,000 clones, 88% seen once. The sequenced material came from PBMCs or T cells enriched from blood (not recorded which). These receptors all stem from a woman aged 18-35 years who had recovered from COVID-19.

The chain uses TRBV10-1 and TRBJ2-3, with 9 bases aligning to TRBD2. Trimming took 3 bases from V and 7 from J; bases not matched to a gene: 8. Germline V gives CDR1 WNHNN, CDR2 SYGVQD (reference sequence). The CDR3 length is 15 residues. The CDR3 coding sequence is TGCGCCAGCAGTGAAGGCGGGGGGGATTATAATACGCAGTATTTT. Protein product: CASSEGGGDYNTQYF.

The genes are TRBV28 and TRBJ2-7, with 8 bases matching TRBD1. This CDR3 has 14 amino acids. The J segment lost 6 bases and the V segment lost 6 bases, leaving 10 bases of the junction unmatched. The germline CDR1 and CDR2 sequences are MDHEN and SYDVKM. DNA for the CDR3: TGTGCCAGCAGCGAGACAGGGGCAAGGGTCGAGCAGTACTTC. This codes for CASSETGARVEQYF.

The chain carries TRBV2 and TRBJ2-7, with TRBD2 matching over 9 bases. V lost 2 bases, J lost 7 bases, and 12 bases stayed unmatched. This CDR3 is built from 16 residues. CDR1 is SNHLY and CDR2 is FYNNEI in the germline V gene. This CDR3 is CASSERGGGVPREQYF. The CDR3 DNA follows: TGTGCCAGCAGTGAACGTGGCGGGGGGGTGCCTAGGGAGCAGTACTTC.

The chain links TRBV5-1 to TRBJ1-1; weak D call: TRBD1 (6 bases). The CDR3 runs to 12 residues. Germline CDR1 is SGHRS and CDR2 is YFSETQ. Trimming removed 4 bases at V and 6 bases at J, with 10 bases between. Here the CDR3 reads CASSPTGSEAFF. Here the CDR3 DNA reads TGCGCCAGCAGCCCTACAGGGTCTGAAGCTTTCTTT.

The chain carries TRBV19 and TRBJ2-1, with a tentative D call TRBD1 (6 bases). The CDR3 covers 15 residues. The V gene's germline CDR1 is LNHDA and CDR2 SQIVND (reference sequence). The ends were cut back, 6 bases at V and 9 bases at J, with 21 bases in the middle. CDR3 residues: CASRRRTELYGEQFF. CDR3 coding DNA: TGTGCCAGTAGACGCAGGACAGAACTGTACGGTGAGCAGTTCTTC.

This clone is a singleton in its sample. The rearrangement joins TRBV28 to TRBJ2-2; D gene uncertain. The CDR3 is 14 amino acids. Germline V gene lookup returns CDR1 MDHEN and CDR2 SYDVKM. The V gene lost 1 base and the J gene lost 4 bases, with 7 bases spanning the gap. The CDR3 region is CASSLSGGTGELFF. The CDR3 coding sequence is TGTGCCAGCAGTTTATCGGGTGGCACCGGGGAGCTGTTTTTT.

This chain joins TRBV5-4 and TRBJ2-3; tentative D call: TRBD1 (5 bases). The length of the CDR3 is 15 residues. Trimming took off 2 bases at V and 2 bases at J, with 12 bases between the two ends. The germline CDR1 and CDR2 sequences are SGHNT and YYREEE (reference sequence). The CDR3, as DNA: TGTGCCAGCAGCTTCCCTACAGGAGTCACAGATACGCAGTATTTT. Its translation is CASSFPTGVTDTQYF.

The rearrangement links TRBV6-1 to TRBJ1-1; no clear D gene. The CDR3 length is 11 residues. Germline V lookup: CDR1 MNHNS, CDR2 SASEGT. Trimming removed 6 bases at V and 2 bases at J, with 4 bases between. The CDR3 nucleotides read TGTGCCAGCAGCTCTAACACTGAAGCTTTCTTT. Its translation is CASSSNTEAFF.

This clone was counted a few times. CDR3 DNA: TGTGCCATTTGGCGCGGGAGGAGCTCCTACAATGAGCAGTTCTTC. Protein sequence: CAIWRGRSSYNEQFF. The chain uses TRBV10-3 and TRBJ2-1; 8 bases fit TRBD2. The CDR3 length is 15 residues. Germline CDR1 is ENHRY and CDR2 is SYGVKD. The ends lost 9 bases at V and 0 bases at J; junction bases unmatched: 7.

The J gene is TRBJ1-5, the V gene TRBV7-2; TRBD1 agrees at 8 bases. Looked up from germline, CDR1 is SGHTA and CDR2 is FQGNSA. Trimming removed 2 bases from V and 5 bases from J; junction bases left unmatched: 2. There are 14 residues in the CDR3. In nucleotides, the CDR3 is TGTGCCAGCAGCTTATGGGGACAGGATCAGCCCCAGCATTTT. It yields the protein CASSLWGQDQPQHF.

The genes are TRBV28 and TRBJ2-2, with a possible D match to TRBD1 (6 bases). There are 17 residues in the CDR3. Trimming stripped 4 bases from V and 0 bases from J, with 15 bases between. Germline CDR1 reads MDHEN; CDR2 reads SYDVKM. CDR3 nucleotide sequence: TGTGCCAGCAGTTCCCTCCAAGGGGGATCGAACACCGGGGAGCTGTTTTTT. Its translation is CASSSLQGGSNTGELFF.

The chain carries TRBV12-3 or TRBV12-4 and TRBJ1-2; D ambiguous. V was trimmed by 4 bases and J by 6 bases, leaving 12 bases between them. This CDR3 has 13 residues. CDR3 sequence: CASSSTSTDGYTF. CDR3 in DNA: TGTGCCAGCAGTTCTACCTCAACGGATGGCTACACCTTC.

The chain carries TRBV19 and TRBJ2-7, with 7 bases fitting TRBD1. CDR1 is LNHDA and CDR2 is SQIVND in the germline V gene (reference sequence). This CDR3 spans 15 amino acids. Trimming cost V 5 bases and J 4 bases; bases outside gene matches: 11. The CDR3 is CASSPEDRSLYEQYF. CDR3 nucleotides: TGTGCCAGTAGTCCTGAGGACAGGTCTCTTTACGAGCAGTACTTC.

This clone was counted once. V gene TRBV6-4 combines with J gene TRBJ2-1; 7 nucleotides line up with TRBD1. Germline-derived CDR1 and CDR2 are MRHNA and SNTAGT. The CDR3 is 13 residues long. The trim removed 4 bases at V and 9 bases at J, leaving 6 bases unmatched. The CDR3 loop reads CASSVYRGGEQFF. The CDR3 DNA reads TGTGCCAGCAGTGTTTACAGGGGTGGTGAGCAGTTCTTC.

As for this clone: Other DNA sequences in the same sample also yield this CDR3. The CDR3 sequence: CASSPGTGGNQPQHF. CDR3 sequence (DNA): TGTGCCAGCAGTCCGGGGACAGGGGGCAATCAGCCCCAGCATTTT. V usage is TRBV27 and J usage is TRBJ1-5; 10 nucleotides agree with TRBD1. From germline, CDR1 is MNHEY and CDR2 SMNVEV (reference sequence). With 5 bases clipped from V and 2 bases from J, the junction kept 3 bases outside the gene matches. This CDR3 region has 15 residues.

J is TRBJ2-1 and V is TRBV14; D gene unclear. Trimming took 4 bases from V and 7 from J, leaving 5 bases between them. The CDR3 is 11 residues long. Germline values: CDR1 SGHDN, CDR2 FVKESK. As DNA, the CDR3 is TGTGCCAGCAGCCTTCATAATGAGCAGTTCTTC. Translated, it gives CASSLHNEQFF.

This rearrangement joins TRBV4-1 to TRBJ1-6, with D possibly TRBD1 on 6 matching bases. This CDR3 contains 16 residues. Trimming removed 0 bases at V and 7 bases at J, with 13 bases between. In germline, CDR1 is MGHRA, CDR2 YSYEKL. The CDR3 sequence: CASSQDGGHANSPLHF. Here the CDR3 DNA reads TGCGCCAGCAGCCAAGATGGGGGACATGCAAATTCACCCCTCCACTTT.

This chain joins TRBV28 and TRBJ2-2, with 8 bases aligning to TRBD1. Germline trimming cut 0 bases from V and 5 bases from J; bases unmatched to any gene: 2. Germline CDR1 and CDR2: MDHEN and SYDVKM. The CDR3 spans 15 residues. This CDR3 reads CASSLWTGVTGELFF. The CDR3, as DNA: TGTGCCAGCAGTTTATGGACAGGGGTTACCGGGGAGCTGTTTTTT.

The gene calls are TRBV18 and TRBJ1-6; D is uncertain. This CDR3 comprises 12 residues. CDR1 and CDR2 from the germline V gene are KGHSH and LQKENI. The germline V and J ends were trimmed by 3 bases and 6 bases, with 3 bases remaining between them. CDR3 nucleotides: TGTGCCAGCTCACCCATTAATTCACCCCTCCACTTT. Its protein is CASSPINSPLHF.

The V and J genes are TRBV5-6 and TRBJ2-7; unclear D gene. The germline CDR1 and CDR2 sequences are SGHDT and YYEEEE. Trimming pared 4 bases from V and 1 base from J, leaving 12 bases between. CDR3 size: 14 residues. CDR3 DNA: TGTGCCAGCAGCCCCATCCCAGGATCCTACGAGCAGTACTTC. Translating gives CASSPIPGSYEQYF.

The CDR3: CASSSQGAQGTEAFF. The DNA of the CDR3 is TGTGCCAGCAGTTCCCAGGGGGCTCAAGGCACTGAAGCTTTCTTT. The chain couples TRBV28 to TRBJ1-1, with 8 bases matching TRBD1. There are 15 residues in the CDR3. V lost 4 bases to trimming and J lost 4 bases; unmatched junction nucleotides: 8. The germline CDR1 and CDR2 sequences are MDHEN and SYDVKM.

The chain joins TRBV19 to TRBJ2-5, with a weak D call TRBD2 (6 bases). The CDR3 sequence is 13 residues long. Trimming shortened V by 7 bases and J by 4 bases, and 13 bases separated the two germline ends. The germline gives CDR1 LNHDA, CDR2 SQIVND (reference sequence). The CDR3: CASNPGVGETQYF. CDR3 DNA sequence: TGTGCCAGTAATCCGGGAGTGGGAGAGACCCAGTACTTC.

The V gene is TRBV7-3, the J gene TRBJ2-1, with TRBD2 identical over 7 bases. V trimming: 6 bases; J trimming: 5 bases; junction bases outside the gene matches: 10. The length of the CDR3 is 15 residues. Germline lookup yields CDR1 SGHTA and CDR2 FQGTGA. DNA for the CDR3: TGTGCCAGCAGTTATCTGGGGGAGGGCAACAATGAGCAGTTCTTC. It codes for CASSYLGEGNNEQFF.

This chain links TRBV5-1 with TRBJ1-1; TRBD1 matches 8 bases. Germline-derived CDR1 and CDR2 are SGHRS and YFSETQ. V lost 3 bases to trimming and J lost 1 base; unmatched junction nucleotides: 5. CDR3 length: 15 amino acids. CDR3 protein: CASSSPGQANTEAFF. CDR3 bases: TGCGCCAGCAGCTCTCCGGGACAGGCGAACACTGAAGCTTTCTTT. Filled out from reference TRBV5-1 and TRBJ1-1, the complete variable domain reads KAGVTQTPRYLIKTRGQQVTLSCSPISGHRSVSWYQQTPGQGLQFLFEYFSETQRNKGNFPGRFSGRQFSNSRSEMNVSTLELGDSALYLCASSSPGQANTEAFFGQGTRLTVV.

The chain combines TRBV7-9 with TRBJ1-5, with D uncertain. V was pared by 4 bases and J by 7 bases, with 14 bases between. The germline V gene encodes CDR1 SEHNR and CDR2 FQNEAQ (reference sequence). This CDR3 is built from 14 residues. The DNA of the CDR3 is TGTGCCAGCAGCTCCGAGCACGGCGGACAGCCCCAGCATTTT. Protein: CASSSEHGGQPQHF.

This chain connects TRBV28 to TRBJ1-5, with TRBD1 as a possible D gene (5 bases). Trimming took 6 bases from V and 2 from J, leaving 20 bases between them. The CDR3 covers 17 residues. CDR1 and CDR2 (germline): MDHEN, SYDVKM. The CDR3 here is CASSLLGGGFGNQPQHF. The CDR3, as DNA: TGTGCCAGCAGCCTCTTGGGGGGGGGATTCGGCAATCAGCCCCAGCATTTT.

This chain joins TRBV19 and TRBJ1-3; D unclear. V lost 7 bases and J lost 0, with 19 bases in between. The CDR3 spans 17 residues. In germline, CDR1 is LNHDA, CDR2 SQIVND (reference sequence). The DNA for the CDR3 is TGTGCCAGTATACCGGCAGCAGGCACCCGCTCTGGAAACACCATATATTTT. Amino acids: CASIPAAGTRSGNTIYF.

This rearrangement joins TRBV5-1 to TRBJ2-7; D ambiguous. The germline V gene has CDR1 SGHRS and CDR2 YFSETQ. The CDR3 covers 11 residues. The ends were cut back, 5 bases at V and 4 bases at J, with 7 bases in the middle. This CDR3 reads CASSLGYEQYF. CDR3 DNA: TGCGCCAGCAGTCTCGGGTACGAGCAGTACTTC. The variable domain in full, completed from reference TRBV5-1 and TRBJ2-7, reads KAGVTQTPRYLIKTRGQQVTLSCSPISGHRSVSWYQQTPGQGLQFLFEYFSETQRNKGNFPGRFSGRQFSNSRSEMNVSTLELGDSALYLCASSLGYEQYFGPGTRLTVT.

This sequence joins TRBV28 and TRBJ2-5, with D perhaps TRBD1 (6 bases). The CDR3 covers 16 residues. Trimming stripped 5 bases from V and 5 bases from J, with 21 bases between. Germline assignment: CDR1 MDHEN and CDR2 SYDVKM. This CDR3 is CASSPPGTPHAETQYF. CDR3 nucleotides: TGTGCCAGCAGTCCCCCCGGGACACCACATGCGGAGACCCAGTACTTC.

This clone was observed a single time. The rearrangement joins TRBV28 to TRBJ2-7; D is perhaps TRBD2 (5 bases). Germline CDR1 MDHEN, CDR2 SYDVKM. The CDR3 is 14 residues long. Trimming removed 8 bases at V and 2 bases at J, with 16 bases between. In DNA, the CDR3 is TGTGCCAGCGCGGGCCTCGGCACCACCTACGAGCAGTACTTC. Translating it yields CASAGLGTTYEQYF.